This T cell receptor beta chain came from a study of OX40 agonist ivuxolimab in advanced cancers. Study at large: A male proportion of 82.7% was recorded, with mean age around 64 years and range about 23 to 90. Participants could have had prior anti-PD-1, anti-PD-L1 or anti-CTLA-4 therapy, and approximately 40% had some. Three partial responders included one hepatocellular carcinoma patient and two cutaneous melanoma patients. Whole-study results and caveats: Patients with a partial response at 0.1-3.0 mg/kg had among the lowest clonal expansion.

V was clipped by 5 bases and J by 3 bases, with 8 bases between them. The CDR3 consists of 11 residues. The germline V gene has CDR1 SQVTM and CDR2 ANQGSEA. TCRdb's copy holds only in-frame clones and misses some; the assay was immunoSEQ multiplex PCR. This repertoire shows 60,000 to 70,000 clones, 65% to 90% found once; its top ten account for around 0.6%. Comment on this clone: What it binds is unknown.

This chain uses TRBV29-1 with TRBJ2-7, with a weak D call TRBD1 (5 bases). Sequenced material: CD4+ or CD8+ T cells sorted from blood, taken in a trial of the OX40 agonist ivuxolimab. This receptor was taken from an adult with an advanced solid tumor such as melanoma, head and neck, liver or kidney cancer. DNA of the CDR3: TGCAGCGTTAAACAGGTCTACGAGCAGTACTTC. Translating gives CSVKQVYEQYF.